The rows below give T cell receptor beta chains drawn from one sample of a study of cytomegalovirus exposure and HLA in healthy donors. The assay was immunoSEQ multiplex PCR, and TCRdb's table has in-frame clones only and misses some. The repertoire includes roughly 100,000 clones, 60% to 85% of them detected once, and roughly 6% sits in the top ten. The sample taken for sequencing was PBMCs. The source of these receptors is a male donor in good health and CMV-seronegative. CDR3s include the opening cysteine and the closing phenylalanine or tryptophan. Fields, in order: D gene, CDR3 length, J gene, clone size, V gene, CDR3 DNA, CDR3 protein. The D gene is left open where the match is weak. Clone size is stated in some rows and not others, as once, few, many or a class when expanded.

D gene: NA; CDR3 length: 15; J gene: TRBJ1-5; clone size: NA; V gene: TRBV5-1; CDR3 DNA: TGCGCCAGCAGCACCGGCCACGGGGTCAATCAGCCCCAGCATTTT; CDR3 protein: CASSTGHGVNQPQHF
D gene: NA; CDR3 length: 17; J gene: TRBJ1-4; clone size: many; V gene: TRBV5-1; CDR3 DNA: TGCGCCAGCAGCTTGGTATTGATCGGAGCAACTAATGAAAAACTGTTTTTT; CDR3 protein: CASSLVLIGATNEKLFF
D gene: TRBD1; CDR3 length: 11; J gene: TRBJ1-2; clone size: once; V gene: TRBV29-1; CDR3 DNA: TGCAGCGTGGACAGGGGGGAAGGCTACACCTTC; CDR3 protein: CSVDRGEGYTF
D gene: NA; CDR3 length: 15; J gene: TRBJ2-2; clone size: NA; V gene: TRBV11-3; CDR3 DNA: TGTGCCAGCAGCTTAAGGGGCTTGAACACCGGGGAGCTGTTTTTT; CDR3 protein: CASSLRGLNTGELFF
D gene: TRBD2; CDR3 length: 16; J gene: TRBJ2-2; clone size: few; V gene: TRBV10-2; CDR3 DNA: TGCGCCAGCAGTGAAGGCGGGAGGGCTTTTACCGGGGAGCTGTTTTTT; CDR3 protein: CASSEGGRAFTGELFF
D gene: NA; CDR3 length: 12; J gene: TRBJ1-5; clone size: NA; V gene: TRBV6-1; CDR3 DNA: TGTGCCAGCTTGAGTTTGGATCAGCCCCAGCATTTT; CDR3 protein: CASLSLDQPQHF
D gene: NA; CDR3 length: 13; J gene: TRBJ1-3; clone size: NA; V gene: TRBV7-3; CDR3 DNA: TGTGCCAGCAGCTTCGGCTCTGGAAACACCATATATTTT; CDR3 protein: CASSFGSGNTIYF
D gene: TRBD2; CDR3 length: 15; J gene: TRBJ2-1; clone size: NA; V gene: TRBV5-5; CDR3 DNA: TGTGCCAGCAGCCCGAGCGGGAGAAGTATCTATGAGCAGTTCTTC; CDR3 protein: CASSPSGRSIYEQFF
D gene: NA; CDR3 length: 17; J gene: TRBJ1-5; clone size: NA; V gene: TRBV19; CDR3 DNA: TGTGCCAGTAGTATAGAACCGGGAACATATAGCAATCAGCCCCAGCATTTT; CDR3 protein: CASSIEPGTYSNQPQHF
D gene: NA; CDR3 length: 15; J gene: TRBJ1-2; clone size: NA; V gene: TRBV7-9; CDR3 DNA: TGTGCCAGCAGCTTAGAAGGGGCACCTAACTATGGCTACACCTTC; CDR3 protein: CASSLEGAPNYGYTF
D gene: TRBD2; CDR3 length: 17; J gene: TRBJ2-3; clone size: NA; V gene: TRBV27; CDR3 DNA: TGTGCCAGCAGTTTATTCGGCCGACTAGCGTCCTCAGATACGCAGTATTTT; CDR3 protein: CASSLFGRLASSDTQYF
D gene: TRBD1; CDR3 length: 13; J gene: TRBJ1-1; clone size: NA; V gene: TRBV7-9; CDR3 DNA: TGTGCCAGCAGCCCGACAGGGCCCACTGAAGCTTTCTTT; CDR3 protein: CASSPTGPTEAFF
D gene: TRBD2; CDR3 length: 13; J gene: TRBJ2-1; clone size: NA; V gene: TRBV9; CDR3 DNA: TGTGCCAGCAGCGTATCGACTAGCGAATTGCAGTTCTTC; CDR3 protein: CASSVSTSELQFF
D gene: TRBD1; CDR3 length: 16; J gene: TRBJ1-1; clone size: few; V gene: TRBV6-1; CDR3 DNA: TGTGCCAGCAGTGAACCCAACAGGGGGACGAACACTGAAGCTTTCTTT; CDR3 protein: CASSEPNRGTNTEAFF
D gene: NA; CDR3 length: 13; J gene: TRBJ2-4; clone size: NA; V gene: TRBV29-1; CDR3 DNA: TGCAGCGTTGAAGGCGGGGCCAAAAACATTCAGTACTTC; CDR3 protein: CSVEGGAKNIQYF
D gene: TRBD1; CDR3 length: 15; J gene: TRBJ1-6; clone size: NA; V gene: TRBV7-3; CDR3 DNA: TGTGCCAGCAGCCAAGGACAGGGGGCTTATTCACCCCTCCACTTT; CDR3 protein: CASSQGQGAYSPLHF
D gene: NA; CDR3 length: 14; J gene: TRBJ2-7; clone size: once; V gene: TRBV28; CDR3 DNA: TGTGCCAGCAGTTTATTTCACAACTCCTACGAGCAGTACTTC; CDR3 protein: CASSLFHNSYEQYF
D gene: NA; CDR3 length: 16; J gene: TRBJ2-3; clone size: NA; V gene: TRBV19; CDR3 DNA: TGTGCCAGTAGTGCCCACCGGGCAGGAGGAACAGATACGCAGTATTTT; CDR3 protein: CASSAHRAGGTDTQYF